The present T cell receptor (beta chain) was sequenced within a study of T-cell memory formation after mild COVID-19. As for the study in general: In these data, TCR clusters were largely donor specific. Whole-study findings and limits: Memory cells collected pre-infection included some clones that later responded, suggesting cross-reactive memory joined. Later expanders leaned CD4+, whereas clones that contracted between day 15 and 85 were balanced CD4/CD8.

Germline loops: CDR1 SGHKS, CDR2 YYEKEE (reference sequence). The CDR3 spans 13 residues. The V gene lost 2 bases and the J gene lost 1 base, with 6 bases spanning the gap. This clonotype was picked up a small number of times. Its antigen is currently unknown. TCRdb recomputed calls from the 5' RACE reads with MiXCR, one row per CDR3 protein. Among tens of thousands of distinct CDR3 sequences listed, around an eighth were seen once. This clonotype originated in an adult woman who had mild COVID-19 (a few samples of this study predate the infection). Cell type and time point are not known. The rearrangement links TRBV5-5 to TRBJ2-5; D gene ambiguous. Sequenced: PBMCs or a T cell subset sorted from them (not recorded which). CDR3 sequence reads: CASSLPFQETQYF. The CDR3 DNA follows: TGTGCCAGCAGCTTACCCTTCCAAGAGACCCAGTACTTC.